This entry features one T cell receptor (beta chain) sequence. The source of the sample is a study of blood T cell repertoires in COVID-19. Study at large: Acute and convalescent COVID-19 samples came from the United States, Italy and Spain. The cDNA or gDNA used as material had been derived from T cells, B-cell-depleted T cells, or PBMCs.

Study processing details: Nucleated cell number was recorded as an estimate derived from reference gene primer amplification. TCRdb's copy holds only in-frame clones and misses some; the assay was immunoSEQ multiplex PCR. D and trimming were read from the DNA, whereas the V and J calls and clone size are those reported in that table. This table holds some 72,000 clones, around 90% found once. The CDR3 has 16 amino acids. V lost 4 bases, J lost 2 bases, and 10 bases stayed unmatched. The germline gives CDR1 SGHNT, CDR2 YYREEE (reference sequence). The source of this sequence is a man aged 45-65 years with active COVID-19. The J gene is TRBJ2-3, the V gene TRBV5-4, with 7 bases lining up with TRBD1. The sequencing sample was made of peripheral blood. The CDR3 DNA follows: TGTGCCAGCAGCCCATTAAGACAGGGAAACACAGATACGCAGTATTTT. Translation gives CASSPLRQGNTDTQYF.